This is a list of T cell receptor beta chains from one sample in a study of cytomegalovirus exposure and HLA in healthy donors. Sequencing used immunoSEQ multiplex PCR; TCRdb keeps in-frame clones, though not all of them. The data contain tens of thousands of clones, approximately 70% of them singletons. Sequencing was carried out using PBMCs. The receptors derive from a woman between 55 and 75 years old in good health and CMV-seropositive. Each CDR3 is given with its conserved first and last residue. Each record gives: J gene, V gene, CDR3 protein.

j_call: TRBJ1-1; v_call: TRBV7-9; cdr3_aa: CSSSLSTGYNTEAFF
j_call: TRBJ2-5; v_call: TRBV5-6; cdr3_aa: CASSPTEKETQYF
j_call: TRBJ1-2; v_call: TRBV6-6; cdr3_aa: CASSWTGAYGYTF
j_call: TRBJ1-1; v_call: TRBV27; cdr3_aa: CASKRFPGTDGAFF
j_call: TRBJ1-5; v_call: TRBV7-8; cdr3_aa: CASSAPSGNNQPQHF
j_call: TRBJ1-6; v_call: TRBV11-2; cdr3_aa: CASSLGQGSSPLHF
j_call: TRBJ2-7; v_call: TRBV13; cdr3_aa: CASSFDQGSHEQYF
j_call: TRBJ1-3; v_call: TRBV5-1; cdr3_aa: CASSNRDIGDTIYF
j_call: TRBJ1-5; v_call: TRBV6-5; cdr3_aa: CASSYGRGLGQPQHF
j_call: TRBJ1-2; v_call: TRBV19; cdr3_aa: CASSARGQRGYTF
j_call: TRBJ2-3; v_call: TRBV6-1; cdr3_aa: CASSEAASGDTQYF
j_call: TRBJ2-2; v_call: TRBV18; cdr3_aa: CASSPMEGATGELFF
j_call: TRBJ2-2; v_call: TRBV7-3; cdr3_aa: CASSKRGTGELFF
j_call: TRBJ1-6; v_call: TRBV9; cdr3_aa: CASSPGGGNNSPLHF
j_call: TRBJ1-1; v_call: TRBV4-3; cdr3_aa: CASSQVATANTEAFF
j_call: TRBJ1-1; v_call: TRBV23-1; cdr3_aa: CASSQKPGGRGTEAFF
j_call: TRBJ1-5; v_call: TRBV5-8; cdr3_aa: CASSGLANQPQHF
j_call: TRBJ1-5; v_call: TRBV19; cdr3_aa: CASSLKGGQPQHF